Listed here are 14 T cell receptor beta chains from one sample, sequenced in a study of T cells in Graves' hyperthyroidism and ophthalmopathy. Amplified TCR beta CDR3 regions came from RNA transcripts. TCR CDR3 underwent first-round RT-PCR with the HTBI primer set. TCRdb re-called the multiplex PCR reads with MiXCR, one entry per CDR3 protein. This table has 250,000 to 300,000 distinct CDR3 sequences, roughly an eighth appearing once. The sequenced sample consisted of blood. These receptors were taken from a woman in her thirties or forties with Graves' hyperthyroidism.

This clonotype was picked up many times. The chain joins TRBV7-2 to TRBJ1-5; possibly TRBD1 for D (5 bases). The CDR3 spans 16 residues. V gave up 4 bases and J gave up 4 bases, with 17 bases separating them. In germline, CDR1 is SGHTA, CDR2 FQGNSA. The CDR3: CASSSSLGTLNQPQHF. Here the CDR3 DNA reads TGTGCCAGCAGCTCGAGCCTCGGGACTCTTAATCAGCCCCAGCATTTT.

This clonotype was seen at least ten times. This chain uses TRBV2 with TRBJ1-1; maybe TRBD1 (5 bases). The ends were cut back, 6 bases at V and 1 base at J, with 9 bases in the middle. Looked up from germline, CDR1 is SNHLY and CDR2 is FYNNEI. This CDR3 contains 13 residues. CDR3 protein: CASRADRNTEAFF. In nucleotides, the CDR3 is TGTGCCAGCAGAGCCGACAGGAACACTGAAGCTTTCTTT.

There are many counts of this clonotype. The chain uses TRBV11-2 and TRBJ2-7, with D possibly being TRBD1 (5 bases). The V end lost 2 bases, the J end lost 0 bases, and 17 bases lay between the germline ends. This CDR3 is built from 17 residues. Germline V gene lookup returns CDR1 SGHAT and CDR2 FQNNGV. CDR3: CASSLSGAGHFSYEQYF. CDR3 in DNA: TGTGCCAGCAGCTTATCCGGCGCAGGGCACTTCTCCTACGAGCAGTACTTC.

This clonotype was detected many times. The chain recombines TRBV5-1 with TRBJ2-7; 7 positions match TRBD1. V shed 4 bases and J 3 bases; nucleotides not matched to a gene: 4. Per the germline V gene, CDR1 is SGHRS and CDR2 is YFSETQ. The CDR3 contains 13 residues. The CDR3 DNA sequence: TGCGCCAGCAGCGGACAGGTTAGCTACGAGCAGTACTTC. It codes for CASSGQVSYEQYF.

This clonotype has more than one count but fewer than ten. The chain carries TRBV7-2 and TRBJ2-2; 7 bases line up with TRBD1. Per germline, CDR1 SGHTA and CDR2 FQGNSA. Trimming took 0 bases from V and 3 from J; bases not matched to a gene: 4. The CDR3 is made up of 16 amino acids. Written as DNA, the CDR3 is TGTGCCAGCAGCTTAGCTGGCAGGGGGTACACCGGGGAGCTGTTTTTT. This translates into CASSLAGRGYTGELFF.

This clonotype was detected many times. The chain uses TRBV20-1 and TRBJ2-3, with 8 nucleotides matching TRBD2. Germline V gene sequence: CDR1 DFQATT, CDR2 SNEGSKA (reference sequence). There are 15 residues in the CDR3. V lost 4 bases and J lost 4; bases outside the gene matches: 10. The CDR3 DNA sequence: TGCAGTGCTAACCCCCCCAGCGGGAGCCCAGATACGCAGTATTTT. It is translated as CSANPPSGSPDTQYF.

This clonotype has ten or more counts. This chain connects TRBV30 to TRBJ1-2; D might be TRBD1 (5 bases). Germline lookup yields CDR1 GTSNPN and CDR2 SVGIG (reference sequence). Trimming shortened V by 3 bases and J by 2 bases, and 16 bases separated the two germline ends. The CDR3 consists of 15 residues. The CDR3 sequence is CAWSVRRVQNYGYTF. The CDR3 bases are TGTGCCTGGAGCGTACGCAGGGTGCAGAACTATGGCTACACCTTC.

This chain's CDR3 is CASSSLRREGLYEQYF. The CDR3 DNA follows: TGTGCCAGTAGTAGCCTCCGGCGGGAGGGCCTTTACGAGCAGTACTTC. This chain links TRBV19 with TRBJ2-7; TRBD2 agrees at 9 bases. This CDR3 comprises 16 residues. Germline V CDR1 and CDR2: LNHDA, SQIVND (reference sequence). V lost 4 bases, J lost 4 bases, and 11 bases stayed unmatched.

This clonotype was counted ten times or more. This rearrangement joins TRBV29-1 to TRBJ2-7; TRBD1 matches at 7 bases. V gave up 4 bases and J gave up 7 bases; unmatched junction bases: 7. The germline gives CDR1 SQVTM, CDR2 ANQGSEA. The CDR3 is made up of 12 amino acids. CDR3 in amino acids: CSVGTGEAEQYF. The CDR3 nucleotides read TGCAGCGTTGGGACAGGCGAGGCGGAGCAGTACTTC.

In this sample, this clonotype turned up a few times. A single base separates this from a much larger clone, so it may be a read error. The chain recombines TRBV3-1 with TRBJ1-1; no clear D. This CDR3 has 12 amino acids. CDR1 LGHDT and CDR2 YNNKEL come from the germline V gene (reference sequence). In nucleotides, the CDR3 is TGTGCCGGCAGCCAGGCGAACACTGAAGCTTTCTTT. This translates into CAGSQANTEAFF.

This clonotype has just a few counts. This rearrangement joins TRBV11-2 to TRBJ1-2; D not certain. The CDR3 is 13 residues long. The germline gives CDR1 SGHAT, CDR2 FQNNGV. Trimming took 6 bases from V and 2 from J, leaving 10 bases between them. The CDR3: CASSIGVNYGYTF. The CDR3 nucleotides are TGTGCCAGCAGTATCGGGGTGAACTATGGCTACACCTTC.

This chain connects TRBV7-2 to TRBJ2-3; TRBD2 matches at 12 bases. The CDR3 is 15 amino acids. In germline, CDR1 is SGHTA, CDR2 FQGNSA. V shed 6 bases, J shed 2 bases, and the junction held 3 bases outside the gene matches. The CDR3 reads CASRRTSGATDTQYF. CDR3 sequence (DNA): TGTGCCAGCAGGAGGACTAGCGGGGCCACAGATACGCAGTATTTT. Full variable domain (outside the CDR3, taken from reference TRBV7-2 and TRBJ2-3): GAGVSQSPSNKVTEKGKDVELRCDPISGHTALYWYRQSLGQGLEFLIYFQGNSAPDKSGLPSDRFSAERTGGSVSTLTIQRTQQEDSAVYLCASRRTSGATDTQYFGPGTRLTVL.

This clonotype was picked up a small number of times. The chain joins TRBV7-9 to TRBJ2-7, with D possibly TRBD2 on 6 matching bases. The CDR3 is 15 residues long. Trimming shortened V by 6 bases and J by 2 bases, and 17 bases separated the two germline ends. CDR1 is SEHNR, CDR2 FQNEAQ, per germline (reference sequence). In nucleotides, the CDR3 is TGTGCCAGCAGTTCACGGAGTGGAGGGGCCTACGAGCAGTACTTC. Translated, it gives CASSSRSGGAYEQYF.

In this sample, this clonotype turned up many times. The chain employs TRBV24-1 and TRBJ2-1; 11 nucleotides line up with TRBD2. Germline loops: CDR1 KGHDR, CDR2 SFDVKD. The junction had 6 bases not matched to a gene; V was cut back by 3 bases and J by 3 bases. This CDR3 comprises 17 residues. The CDR3 sequence: CATSDRASGRRYNEQFF. For the CDR3, the DNA is TGTGCCACCAGTGATCGGGCTAGCGGGAGGCGCTACAATGAGCAGTTCTTC.